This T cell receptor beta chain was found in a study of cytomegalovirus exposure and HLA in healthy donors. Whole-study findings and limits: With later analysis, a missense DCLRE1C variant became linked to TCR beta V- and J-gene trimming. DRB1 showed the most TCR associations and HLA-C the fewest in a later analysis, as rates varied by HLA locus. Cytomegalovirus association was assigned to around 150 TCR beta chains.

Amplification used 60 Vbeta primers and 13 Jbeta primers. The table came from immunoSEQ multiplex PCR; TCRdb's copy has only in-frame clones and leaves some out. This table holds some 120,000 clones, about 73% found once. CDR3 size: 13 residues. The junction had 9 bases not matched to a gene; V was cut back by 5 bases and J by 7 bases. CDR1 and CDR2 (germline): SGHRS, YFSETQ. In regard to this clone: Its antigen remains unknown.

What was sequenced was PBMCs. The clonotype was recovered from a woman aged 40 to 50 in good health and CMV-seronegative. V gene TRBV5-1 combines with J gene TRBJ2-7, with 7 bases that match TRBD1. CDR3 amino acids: CASRQDRVGEQYF. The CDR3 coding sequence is TGCGCCAGCAGGCAAGACAGGGTAGGAGAGCAGTACTTC.